This T cell receptor beta chain is from a study of Graves' ophthalmopathy and Graves' hyperthyroidism. Study conclusions and caveats: Sensitivity of about 70% and specificity of 72% to 85% were achieved by the model that predicted ophthalmopathy progression.

RNA transcripts yielded amplified TCR beta CDR3 regions. HTBI primers primed a first-round RT-PCR, and a second-round multiplex PCR followed. In TCRdb, the multiplex PCR reads were re-called with MiXCR into one record per CDR3 protein. The sample records a few hundred thousand distinct CDR3 sequences, about a sixth being singletons. This clonotype came up many times. Antigen: not known. Over 18 months of follow-up, stable hyperthyroidism required that no ophthalmopathy appear. Orbital computed tomography and thyroid ultrasound, along with TRAb, serum thyroxine and clinical symptoms, underpinned diagnosis. It was from more than 9 ml of fresh peripheral blood that the PBMCs came. From germline, CDR1 is SGHAT and CDR2 FQDESV (reference sequence). Trimming removed 1 base at V and 5 bases at J, with 20 bases between. CDR3 length equals 17 residues.

Sequencing input: peripheral blood. The gene calls are TRBV11-1 and TRBJ1-1; unclear D gene. The origin of this receptor is an adult woman with stable Graves' hyperthyroidism. The DNA for the CDR3 is TGTGCCAGCAGCTTAGGAACCGGGCCCGGTAAAAGGACTGAAGCTTTCTTT. Translating it yields CASSLGTGPGKRTEAFF.